This T cell receptor (beta chain) was retrieved from a study of blood T cell repertoires in COVID-19 (dated by TCRdb to 2019 to 2021). Notes on the research overall: Collaborator samples came from the United States, Italy and Spain and covered acute and convalescent phases of COVID-19. Sample metadata almost always included a de-identified subject ID, COVID-19 status, age in years and sex. Where available, HLA class I and class II types were taken from metadata supplied by the sample provider and were not determined by assay-based typing. The prospective study material was composed of cDNA or gDNA derived from T cells, B-cell-depleted T cells, or PBMCs. The dataset comprised deeply sampled blood TCRbeta repertoires from subjects exposed to, actively infected with, or recovered from COVID-19. The samples were drawn from the first 160 participants of the ongoing ImmuneRACE study and from under 1,500 subjects provided by 6 global collaborators. The repertoires were made available in a free public database intended to serve as a resource for research on the immune response to SARS-CoV-2.

The CDR3 holds 12 amino acids from the cysteine to the phenylalanine. Only the CDR3 portion is preserved as DNA: 36 bases, with reading frame beginning at the first base. CDR1 and CDR2 were assigned from the germline V gene (reference sequence) as MNHEY and SMNVEV. Clipping removes 3 bases from V and 9 bases from J, with 1 as the unmatched junction base count. General study outcomes and caveats: The quantity of clinical and demographic metadata differed by source and by participant and was supplied without curation.

TCRbeta CDR3 regions were amplified from genomic DNA using the immunoSEQ Assay, a bias-controlled multiplex PCR. The published analysis was carried out like this. Within the assay, amplification of reference gene primers was used to estimate how many nucleated cells each sample contained. To quantify the absolute abundance of each unique TCRbeta CDR3 rearrangement, sequence reads were collapsed and filtered. For each sample, productive Simpson clonality was calculated by taking the square root of Simpson's diversity index across productive rearrangements. As stored in TCRdb, this immuneACCESS dataset retains in-frame rearrangements with V and J assigned. A fraction of the clones does not appear; measured against another copy, unresolved V genes explain less than half of the discrepancy, and the remainder lacks a known reason. The D gene and trimming were derived from the DNA, and the V and J assignments and clone size from that table. The table for this sample lists about 150,000 clones; under 95% of them were counted only once. Approximately 5% of the sample is in the top ten clones.

In Seattle, one collaborating source enrolled patients while the infection was active and tracked those patients longitudinally over the course of disease. The collaborating institutions used their own protocols to collect whole blood in K2EDTA tubes. For TCRbeta analysis, collaborators shipped samples as frozen whole blood, isolated PBMCs, or DNA extracted from either of those sample types. Turning to this clone: The antigen it recognizes is unknown. No much larger clone is present one base from it, and per-base qualities are unavailable.

The chain uses TRBV27 and TRBJ2-1; 8 bases in the junction line up with TRBD2. Sequencing was done on a sample of peripheral blood. This clonotype was obtained from a man between 18 and 35 years old with COVID-19, enrolled during active disease. CDR3 protein: CASSFGLAEQFF. The DNA is as follows: TGTGCCAGCAGTTTTGGACTAGCTGAGCAGTTCTTC.